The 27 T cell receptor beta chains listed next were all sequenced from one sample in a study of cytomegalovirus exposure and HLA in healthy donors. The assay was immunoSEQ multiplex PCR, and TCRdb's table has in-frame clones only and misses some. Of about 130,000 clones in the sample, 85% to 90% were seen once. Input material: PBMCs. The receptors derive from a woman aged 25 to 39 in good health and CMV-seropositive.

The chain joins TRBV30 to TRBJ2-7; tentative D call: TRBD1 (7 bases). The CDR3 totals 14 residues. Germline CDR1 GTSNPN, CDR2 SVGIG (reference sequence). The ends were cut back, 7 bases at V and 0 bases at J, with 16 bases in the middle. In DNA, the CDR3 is TGTGCCTACCTAGGCGGGACAGACTCCTACGAGCAGTACTTC. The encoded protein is CAYLGGTDSYEQYF.

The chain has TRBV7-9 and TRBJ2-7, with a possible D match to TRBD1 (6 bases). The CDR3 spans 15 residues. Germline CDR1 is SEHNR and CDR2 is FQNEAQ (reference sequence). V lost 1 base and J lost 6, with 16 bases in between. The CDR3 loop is CASSLVGGSRGEQYF. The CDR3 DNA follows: TGTGCCAGCAGCTTAGTTGGGGGCTCAAGGGGCGAGCAGTACTTC. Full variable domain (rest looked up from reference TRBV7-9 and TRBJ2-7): DTGVSQNPRHKITKRGQNVTFRCDPISEHNRLYWYRQTLGQGPEFLTYFQNEAQLEKSRLLSDRFSAERPKGSFSTLEIQRTEQGDSAMYLCASSLVGGSRGEQYFGPGTRLTVT.

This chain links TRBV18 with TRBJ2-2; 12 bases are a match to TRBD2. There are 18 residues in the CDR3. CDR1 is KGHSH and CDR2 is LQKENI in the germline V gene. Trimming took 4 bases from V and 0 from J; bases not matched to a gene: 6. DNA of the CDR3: TGTGCCAGCTCACTACAGACTAGCGGGGGACCGAACACCGGGGAGCTGTTTTTT. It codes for CASSLQTSGGPNTGELFF.

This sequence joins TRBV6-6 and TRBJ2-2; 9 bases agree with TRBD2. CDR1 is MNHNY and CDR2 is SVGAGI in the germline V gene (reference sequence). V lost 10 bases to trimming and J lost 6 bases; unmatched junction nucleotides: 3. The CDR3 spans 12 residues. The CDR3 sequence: CAISGGSGELFF. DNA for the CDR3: TGTGCCATCAGCGGGGGGTCCGGGGAGCTGTTTTTT.

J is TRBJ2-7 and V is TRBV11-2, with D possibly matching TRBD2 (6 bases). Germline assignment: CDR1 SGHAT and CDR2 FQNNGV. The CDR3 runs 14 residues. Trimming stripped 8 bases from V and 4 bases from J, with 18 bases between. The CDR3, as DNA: TGTGCCAGCTCCCCAGGAGGGAAAGGTTACGAGCAGTACTTC. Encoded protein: CASSPGGKGYEQYF.

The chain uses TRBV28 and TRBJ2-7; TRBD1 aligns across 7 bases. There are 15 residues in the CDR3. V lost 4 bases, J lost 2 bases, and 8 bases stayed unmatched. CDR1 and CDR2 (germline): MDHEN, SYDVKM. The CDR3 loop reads CASSSSLGGPYEQYF. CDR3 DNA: TGTGCCAGCAGTTCCTCCCTAGGGGGCCCCTACGAGCAGTACTTC.

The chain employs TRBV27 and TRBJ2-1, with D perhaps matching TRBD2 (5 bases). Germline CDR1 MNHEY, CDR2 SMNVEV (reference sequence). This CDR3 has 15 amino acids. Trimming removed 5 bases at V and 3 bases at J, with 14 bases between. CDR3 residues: CASSPRRAVYNEQFF. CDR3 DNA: TGTGCCAGCAGTCCCCGTCGAGCGGTCTACAATGAGCAGTTCTTC.

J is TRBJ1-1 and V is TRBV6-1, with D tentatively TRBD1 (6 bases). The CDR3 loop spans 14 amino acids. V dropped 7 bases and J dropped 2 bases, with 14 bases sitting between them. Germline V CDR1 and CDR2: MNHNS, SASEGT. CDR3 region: CASIRGTTNTEAFF. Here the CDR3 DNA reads TGTGCCAGCATCAGGGGCACGACTAACACTGAAGCTTTCTTT.

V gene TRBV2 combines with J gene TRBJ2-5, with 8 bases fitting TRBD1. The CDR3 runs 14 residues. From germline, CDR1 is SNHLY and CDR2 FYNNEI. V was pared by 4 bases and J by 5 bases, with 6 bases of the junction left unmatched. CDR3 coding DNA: TGTGCCAGCAGTGGGACAGGGAGGCCGGAGACCCAGTACTTC. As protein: CASSGTGRPETQYF.

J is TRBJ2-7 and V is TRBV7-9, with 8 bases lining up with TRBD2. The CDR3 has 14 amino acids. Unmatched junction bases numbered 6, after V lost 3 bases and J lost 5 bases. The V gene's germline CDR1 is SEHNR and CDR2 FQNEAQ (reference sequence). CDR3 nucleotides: TGTGCCAGCAGCTTGATCGCCGGGGGGGACGAGCAGTACTTC. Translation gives CASSLIAGGDEQYF.

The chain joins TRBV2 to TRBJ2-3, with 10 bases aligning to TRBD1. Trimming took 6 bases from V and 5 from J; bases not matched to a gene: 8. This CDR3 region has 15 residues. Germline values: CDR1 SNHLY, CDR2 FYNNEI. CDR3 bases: TGTGCCAGCAGCTTGACAGGGGGCCATGGAGATACGCAGTATTTT. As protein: CASSLTGGHGDTQYF.

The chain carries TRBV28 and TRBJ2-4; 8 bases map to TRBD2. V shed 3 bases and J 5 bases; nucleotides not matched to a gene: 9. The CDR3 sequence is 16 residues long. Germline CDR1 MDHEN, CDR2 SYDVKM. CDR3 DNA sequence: TGTGCCAGCAGTTTGGGTTCGGGAGGGCCTCAAAACATTCAGTACTTC. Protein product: CASSLGSGGPQNIQYF.

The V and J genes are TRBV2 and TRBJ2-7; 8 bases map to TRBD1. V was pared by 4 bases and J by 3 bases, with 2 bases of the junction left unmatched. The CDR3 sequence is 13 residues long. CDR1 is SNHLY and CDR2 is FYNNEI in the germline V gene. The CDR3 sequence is CASSGTGFYEQYF. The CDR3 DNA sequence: TGTGCCAGCAGTGGGACAGGGTTCTACGAGCAGTACTTC.

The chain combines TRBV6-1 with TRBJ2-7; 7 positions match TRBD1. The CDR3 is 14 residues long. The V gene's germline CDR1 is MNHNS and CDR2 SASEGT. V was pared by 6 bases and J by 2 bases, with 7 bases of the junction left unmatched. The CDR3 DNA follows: TGTGCCAGCAGGACGGACAGGCCGGCCTACGAGCAGTACTTC. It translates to CASRTDRPAYEQYF.

CDR3 nucleotides: TGTGCCAGCAGCTTAGCGGCGCCGGGCTACGAGCAGTACTTC. Translating it yields CASSLAAPGYEQYF. The chain links TRBV7-2 to TRBJ2-7, with no clear D. The germline V and J ends were trimmed by 0 bases and 3 bases, with 9 bases remaining between them. The CDR3 sequence is 14 residues long. CDR1 SGHTA and CDR2 FQGNSA come from the germline V gene. Looking up the rest from reference TRBV7-2 and TRBJ2-7 gives the full variable domain: GAGVSQSPSNKVTEKGKDVELRCDPISGHTALYWYRQSLGQGLEFLIYFQGNSAPDKSGLPSDRFSAERTGGSVSTLTIQRTQQEDSAVYLCASSLAAPGYEQYFGPGTRLTVT.

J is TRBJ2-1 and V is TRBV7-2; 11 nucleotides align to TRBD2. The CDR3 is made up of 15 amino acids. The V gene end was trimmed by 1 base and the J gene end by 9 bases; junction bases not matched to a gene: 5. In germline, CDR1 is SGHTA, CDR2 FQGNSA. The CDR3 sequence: CASSLGLAGGFEQFF. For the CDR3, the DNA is TGTGCCAGCAGCTTAGGGCTAGCGGGAGGTTTTGAGCAGTTCTTC.

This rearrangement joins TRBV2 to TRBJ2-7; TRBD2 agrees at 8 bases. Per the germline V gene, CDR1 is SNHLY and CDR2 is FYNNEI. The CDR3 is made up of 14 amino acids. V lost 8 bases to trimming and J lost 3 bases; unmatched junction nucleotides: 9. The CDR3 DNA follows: TGTGCCAGCCGCGGTCGGGGGGGGTACTACGAGCAGTACTTC. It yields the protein CASRGRGGYYEQYF.

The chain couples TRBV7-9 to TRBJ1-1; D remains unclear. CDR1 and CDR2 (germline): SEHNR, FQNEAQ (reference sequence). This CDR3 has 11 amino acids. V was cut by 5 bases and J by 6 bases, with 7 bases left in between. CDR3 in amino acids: CASSRDPEAFF. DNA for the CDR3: TGTGCCAGCAGCCGCGATCCTGAAGCTTTCTTT.

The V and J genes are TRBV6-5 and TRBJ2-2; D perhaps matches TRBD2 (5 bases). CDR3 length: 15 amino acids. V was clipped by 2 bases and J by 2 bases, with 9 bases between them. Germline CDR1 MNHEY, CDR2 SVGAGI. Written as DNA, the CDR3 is TGTGCCAGCAGTTACGATCGGGGAAACACCGGGGAGCTGTTTTTT. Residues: CASSYDRGNTGELFF.

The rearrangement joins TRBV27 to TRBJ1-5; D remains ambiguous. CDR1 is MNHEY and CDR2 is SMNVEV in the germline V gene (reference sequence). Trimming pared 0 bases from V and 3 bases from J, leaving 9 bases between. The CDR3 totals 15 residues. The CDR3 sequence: CASSLSLQSNQPQHF. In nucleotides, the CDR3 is TGTGCCAGCAGTTTATCGCTACAGTCCAATCAGCCCCAGCATTTT.

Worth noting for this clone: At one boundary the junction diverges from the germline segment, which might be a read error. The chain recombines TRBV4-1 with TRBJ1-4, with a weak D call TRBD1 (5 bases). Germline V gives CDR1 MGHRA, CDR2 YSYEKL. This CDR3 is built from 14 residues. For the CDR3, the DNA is TGCGCCAGTTCCCTTACCGGGACTACTGAAAAACTGTTTTTT. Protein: CASSLTGTTEKLFF.

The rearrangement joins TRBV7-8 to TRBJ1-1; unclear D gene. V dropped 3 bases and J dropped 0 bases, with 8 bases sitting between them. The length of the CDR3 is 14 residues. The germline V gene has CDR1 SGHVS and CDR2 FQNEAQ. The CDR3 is CASSFSGMNTEAFF. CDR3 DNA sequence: TGTGCCAGCAGCTTCTCCGGTATGAACACTGAAGCTTTCTTT.

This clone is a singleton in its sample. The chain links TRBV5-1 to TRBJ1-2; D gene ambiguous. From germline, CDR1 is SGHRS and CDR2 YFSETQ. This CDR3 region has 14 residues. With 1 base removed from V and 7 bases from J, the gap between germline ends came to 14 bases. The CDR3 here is CASSLTGDHGGYTF. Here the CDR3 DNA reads TGCGCCAGCAGCTTGACCGGGGATCACGGTGGCTACACCTTC.

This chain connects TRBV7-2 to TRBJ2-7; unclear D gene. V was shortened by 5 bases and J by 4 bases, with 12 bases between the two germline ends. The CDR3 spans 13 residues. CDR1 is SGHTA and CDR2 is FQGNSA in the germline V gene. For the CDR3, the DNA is TGTGCCAGCAGCCCCCAAAGGCGGTACGAGCAGTACTTC. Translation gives CASSPQRRYEQYF. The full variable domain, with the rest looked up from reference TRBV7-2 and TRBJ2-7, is GAGVSQSPSNKVTEKGKDVELRCDPISGHTALYWYRQSLGQGLEFLIYFQGNSAPDKSGLPSDRFSAERTGGSVSTLTIQRTQQEDSAVYLCASSPQRRYEQYFGPGTRLTVT.

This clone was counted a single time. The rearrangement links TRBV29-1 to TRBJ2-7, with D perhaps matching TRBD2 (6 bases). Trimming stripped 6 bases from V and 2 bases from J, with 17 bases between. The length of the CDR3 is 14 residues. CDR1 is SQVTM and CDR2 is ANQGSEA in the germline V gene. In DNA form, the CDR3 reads TGCAGCGTACGCGGGACTGGAGCCACCTACGAGCAGTACTTC. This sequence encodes CSVRGTGATYEQYF.

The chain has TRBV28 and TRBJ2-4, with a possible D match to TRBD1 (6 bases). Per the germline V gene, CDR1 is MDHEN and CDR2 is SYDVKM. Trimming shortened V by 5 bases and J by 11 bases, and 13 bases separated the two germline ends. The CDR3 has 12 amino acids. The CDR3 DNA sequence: TGTGCCAGCAGTCAATCGACAGGATTTCAGTACTTC. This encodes CASSQSTGFQYF.

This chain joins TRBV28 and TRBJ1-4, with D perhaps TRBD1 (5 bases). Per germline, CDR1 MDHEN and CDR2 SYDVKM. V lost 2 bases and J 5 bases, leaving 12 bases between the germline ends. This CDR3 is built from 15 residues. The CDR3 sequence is CASSLPPRGNEKLFF. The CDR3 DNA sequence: TGTGCCAGCAGTTTACCCCCCCGGGGGAATGAAAAACTGTTTTTT. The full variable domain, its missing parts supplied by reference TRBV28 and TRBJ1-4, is DVKVTQSSRYLVKRTGEKVFLECVQDMDHENMFWYRQDPGLGLRLIYFSYDVKMKEKGDIPEGYSVSREKKERFSLILESASTNQTSMYLCASSLPPRGNEKLFFGSGTQLSVL.